The 15 T cell receptor beta chains below all came from one sample that was sequenced in a study of T cells in Graves' hyperthyroidism and ophthalmopathy (dated by TCRdb to about 2019). The library came from multiplex PCR. The sequencer listed for this sample is Illumina HiSeq 2000. Amplification of TCR beta CDR3 regions was carried out from RNA transcripts. The first round of RT-PCR for the TCR CDR3 was performed with the HTBI primer set and the Qiagen OneStep RT-PCR kit. TCRdb reworked the public reads: Q25 trimming with fastp, MiXCR clone assembly, productive beta chains retained. Rows with one shared CDR3 protein collapse into an entry with the most common genes and DNA. This sample holds over 400,000 distinct CDR3 sequences; about 15% were observed only once. Roughly 13% of the sample is in the top ten clones. The sample comprised blood. Every receptor here comes from a young man with Graves' ophthalmopathy.

In the case of this clonotype: One end of the junction fails to match germline, which may point to a read error. The chain has TRBV19 and TRBJ1-1; weak D call: TRBD1 (6 bases). The CDR3 is 12 amino acids. Germline values: CDR1 LNHDA, CDR2 SQIVND (reference sequence). The CDR3 reads CCPRTAYTEAFF. CDR3 coding DNA: TGCTGCCCCCGGACAGCCTACACTGAAGCTTTCTTT.

This clonotype occurred many times. This chain's CDR3 is CASSVAGAGETQYF. CDR3 in DNA: TGTGCCAGCAGTGTTGCGGGGGCCGGAGAGACCCAGTACTTC. J is TRBJ2-5 and V is TRBV6-1, with D maybe TRBD2 (7 bases). The CDR3 contains 14 residues. The germline gives CDR1 MNHNS, CDR2 SASEGT. V was shortened by 4 bases and J by 4 bases, with 13 bases between the two germline ends.

This clonotype was observed a handful of times. The chain recombines TRBV10-3 with TRBJ2-2; the D gene is possibly TRBD2 (5 bases). This CDR3 spans 12 amino acids. V was cut by 7 bases and J by 4 bases, with 7 bases left in between. Germline CDR1 and CDR2: ENHRY and SYGVKD. CDR3 in DNA: TGTGCCATCACCGAGGGCACCGGGGAGCTGTTTTTT. Residues: CAITEGTGELFF.

There are many counts of this clonotype. The chain combines TRBV3-1 with TRBJ2-3; unclear D gene. Trimming left V 4 bases short and J 6 bases short, with 17 bases between. Germline V gene lookup returns CDR1 LGHDT and CDR2 YNNKEL (reference sequence). The CDR3 is made up of 15 amino acids. CDR3 nucleotides: TGTGCCAGCAGCCCCGGTATTGGGCTCCGCGATACGCAGTATTTT. Translation: CASSPGIGLRDTQYF.

This clonotype has only a few counts. This chain uses TRBV30 with TRBJ2-6, with 7 bases lining up with TRBD2. The junction had 10 bases not matched to a gene; V was cut back by 5 bases and J by 0 bases. This CDR3 is built from 17 residues. CDR1 and CDR2 from the germline V gene are GTSNPN and SVGIG (reference sequence). The CDR3 is CAWLNPGGYSGANVLTF. CDR3 DNA sequence: TGTGCCTGGCTAAATCCGGGAGGCTACTCTGGGGCCAACGTCCTGACTTTC.

The rearrangement links TRBV18 to TRBJ2-2; 13 bases are shared with TRBD2. The length of the CDR3 is 16 residues. Trimming removed 3 bases from V and 6 bases from J; junction bases left unmatched: 4. The germline V gene encodes CDR1 KGHSH and CDR2 LQKENI. CDR3 loop: CASSPRGLAGAGELFF. In DNA, the CDR3 is TGTGCCAGCTCACCTCGCGGACTAGCGGGAGCCGGGGAGCTGTTTTTT.

This chain uses TRBV30 with TRBJ1-3; D might be TRBD1 (6 bases). The germline CDR1 and CDR2 sequences are GTSNPN and SVGIG (reference sequence). The ends were cut back, 1 base at V and 0 bases at J, with 7 bases in the middle. The CDR3 contains 14 residues. This chain's CDR3 is CAWSDRASGNTIYF. CDR3 bases: TGTGCCTGGAGTGACAGGGCCTCTGGAAACACCATATATTTT.

This clonotype has at least ten counts. The CDR3, as DNA: TGTGCCAGCAGCCGTCTCGGTAGCGGGATAGACACCGGGGAGCTGTTTTTT. Residues: CASSRLGSGIDTGELFF. This sequence joins TRBV7-9 and TRBJ2-2; 8 nucleotides align to TRBD2. CDR1 is SEHNR and CDR2 is FQNEAQ in the germline V gene (reference sequence). After removal of 5 bases from V and 3 bases from J, the junction contained 11 bases not matched to a gene. The CDR3 runs to 17 residues.

The genes are TRBV6-2 or TRBV6-3 and TRBJ1-3, with D unclear. V lost 10 bases and J 1 base, leaving 5 bases between the germline ends. This CDR3 is built from 11 residues. Germline CDR1 is MNHEY and CDR2 is SVGEGT. The CDR3 DNA reads TGTGCCACCAGATCTGGAAACACCATATATTTT. Its translation: CATRSGNTIYF.

The sample holds many counts of this clonotype. CDR3 protein: CASSPGTSSSTDTQYF. In DNA, the CDR3 is TGCGCCAGCAGCCCCGGGACTAGCAGCAGCACAGATACGCAGTATTTT. The V and J genes are TRBV5-1 and TRBJ2-3; 9 nucleotides agree with TRBD2. Germline CDR1 is SGHRS and CDR2 is YFSETQ. With 4 bases clipped from V and 0 bases from J, the junction kept 6 bases outside the gene matches. This CDR3 is 16 amino acids long.

As regards this clonotype: One end of the junction varies from germline; a read error may be responsible. The chain carries TRBV18 and TRBJ1-1, with D possibly being TRBD1 (6 bases). Germline V gene data show CDR1 as KGHSH and CDR2 as LQKENI. The CDR3 sequence is 16 residues long. The CDR3, as DNA: TGTGCCAGCCCACCTGAAAATGGGGGGCTGCTGGCTGAAGCTTTCTTT. This encodes CASPPENGGLLAEAFF.

This clonotype has at least ten counts. The chain links TRBV5-8 to TRBJ2-5; tentatively, D is TRBD1 (5 bases). Trimming took off 2 bases at V and 5 bases at J, with 13 bases between the two ends. Germline V gene data show CDR1 as SGHTS and CDR2 as YDEGEE. The CDR3 is made up of 14 amino acids. The CDR3 reads CASSLGHRSETQYF. The CDR3 nucleotides read TGTGCCAGCAGCTTAGGACACCGCTCGGAGACCCAGTACTTC.

This clonotype was recorded at least ten times. The rearrangement uses TRBV5-1 and TRBJ2-7; 7 nucleotides match TRBD1. Per germline, CDR1 SGHRS and CDR2 YFSETQ. V was pared by 4 bases and J by 5 bases, with 6 bases of the junction left unmatched. The CDR3 spans 13 residues. This CDR3 is CASSLGQSHEQYF. In nucleotides, the CDR3 is TGCGCCAGCAGCCTGGGACAGTCGCACGAGCAGTACTTC. The complete variable domain, with remaining parts taken from reference TRBV5-1 and TRBJ2-7, reads KAGVTQTPRYLIKTRGQQVTLSCSPISGHRSVSWYQQTPGQGLQFLFEYFSETQRNKGNFPGRFSGRQFSNSRSEMNVSTLELGDSALYLCASSLGQSHEQYFGPGTRLTVT.

The chain carries TRBV19 and TRBJ2-1; TRBD2 matches at 14 bases. V lost 5 bases, J lost 6 bases, and 6 bases stayed unmatched. There are 16 residues in the CDR3. The germline V gene has CDR1 LNHDA and CDR2 SQIVND (reference sequence). CDR3 loop: CASSFTGTSGSNEQFF. The CDR3, as DNA: TGTGCCAGTAGTTTTACGGGGACTAGCGGGAGCAATGAGCAGTTCTTC.

This clonotype occurred a few times. The V call is TRBV20-1, the J call TRBJ2-5; the match to TRBD2 covers 14 bases. The length of the CDR3 is 16 residues. Germline loops: CDR1 DFQATT, CDR2 SNEGSKA (reference sequence). V trimming: 5 bases; J trimming: 4 bases; junction bases outside the gene matches: 9. CDR3 DNA sequence: TGCAGTGCTCCCCGGACTAGCGGGGGGCCTGGAGAGACCCAGTACTTC. The encoded protein is CSAPRTSGGPGETQYF.